Sequencing of this TCR beta chain was carried out in a study of blood T cell repertoires in COVID-19. Source study methods: Estimated nucleated cell counts came from reference gene primer amplification. Some clones are missing from TCRdb's copy, which holds only in-frame ones; the method was immunoSEQ multiplex PCR. V and J calls and clone size are as listed in that table; D and trimming were resolved from the DNA. Here the sample spans tens of thousands of clones, over 90% being singletons. Germline CDR1 is SGHRS and CDR2 is YFSETQ. The CDR3 has 13 amino acids. J was trimmed by 6 bases and V by 1 base; bases with no gene match: 3.

The rearrangement uses TRBV5-1 and TRBJ2-7; 8 nucleotides match TRBD1. Input material: peripheral blood. This TCR was sampled from a man aged 45-65 years with active COVID-19. CDR3 DNA sequence: TGCGCCAGCAGCTTGCAGGGGGCCTCCGAGCAGTACTTC. Protein product: CASSLQGASEQYF.